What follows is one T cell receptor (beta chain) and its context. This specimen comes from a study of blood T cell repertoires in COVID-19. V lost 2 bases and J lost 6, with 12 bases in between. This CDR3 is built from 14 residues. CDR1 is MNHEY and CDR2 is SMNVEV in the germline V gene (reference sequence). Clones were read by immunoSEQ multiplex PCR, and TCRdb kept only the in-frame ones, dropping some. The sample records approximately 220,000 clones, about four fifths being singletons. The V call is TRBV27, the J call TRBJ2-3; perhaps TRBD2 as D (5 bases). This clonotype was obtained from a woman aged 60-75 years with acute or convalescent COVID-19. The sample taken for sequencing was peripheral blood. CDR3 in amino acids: CASSLLGVVDTQYF. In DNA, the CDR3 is TGTGCCAGCAGTTTACTCGGGGTGGTGGATACGCAGTATTTT.